A single sample is the source of the 24 T cell receptor beta chains below, sequenced in a study of blood T cell repertoires in COVID-19. Repertoires were generated with immunoSEQ multiplex PCR, while TCRdb's copy carries only in-frame clones and drops some. The data hold 200,000 to 250,000 clones, with roughly 85% observed a single time. Material for sequencing was PBMCs or T cells enriched from blood (not recorded which). The source is a man aged 30 to 39 who had recovered from COVID-19.

The rearrangement joins TRBV25-1 to TRBJ2-5; D is perhaps TRBD2 (6 bases). Germline V gives CDR1 MGHDK, CDR2 SYGVNS. The V and J ends lost 3 bases and 4 bases respectively, with 18 bases between them. The CDR3 is 16 residues long. This CDR3 reads CASSEGYGGAGETQYF. As DNA, the CDR3 is TGTGCCAGCAGTGAGGGCTACGGGGGAGCGGGAGAGACCCAGTACTTC.

This rearrangement joins TRBV4-3 to TRBJ2-7, with 10 bases matching TRBD1. Germline assignment: CDR1 LGHNA and CDR2 YSLEER. CDR3 length: 22 residues. Unmatched junction bases numbered 21, after V lost 0 bases and J lost 1 base. The CDR3 DNA reads as TGCGCCAGCAGCCAAGATCGTCTTTATCGCCCGGGGACAGGGGCGGTGTCCTACGAGCAGTACTTC. Translated: CASSQDRLYRPGTGAVSYEQYF.

This clone was observed once. The chain couples TRBV7-2 to TRBJ1-1; D is unclear. Germline V gives CDR1 SGHTA, CDR2 FQGNSA. The V gene lost 4 bases and the J gene lost 3 bases, with 9 bases spanning the gap. The length of the CDR3 is 13 residues. The DNA for the CDR3 is TGTGCCAGCAGCTCCACGAGGGACACTGAAGCTTTCTTT. Translated: CASSSTRDTEAFF.

This clone has just one count. The chain has TRBV6-5 and TRBJ1-1, with D perhaps matching TRBD1 (6 bases). The CDR3 contains 14 residues. Trimming stripped 2 bases from V and 0 bases from J, with 7 bases between. Germline assignment: CDR1 MNHEY and CDR2 SVGAGI. Here the CDR3 reads CASSYGGMNTEAFF. CDR3 DNA sequence: TGTGCCAGCAGTTACGGGGGCATGAACACTGAAGCTTTCTTT.

This chain links TRBV3-1 (or the pseudogene TRBV3-2) with TRBJ1-2, with a tentative D call TRBD1 (5 bases). With 0 bases removed from V and 7 bases from J, the gap between germline ends came to 12 bases. From germline, CDR1 is LGHDT and CDR2 YNNKEL (reference sequence). The CDR3 is made up of 14 amino acids. The CDR3 region is CASSQDRRGSGYTF. The CDR3 DNA follows: TGTGCCAGCAGCCAAGATCGAAGGGGCAGTGGCTACACCTTC.

The chain combines TRBV4-3 with TRBJ2-5; D is possibly TRBD2 (6 bases). The CDR3 length is 14 residues. Germline V CDR1 and CDR2: LGHNA, YSLEER. V dropped 3 bases and J dropped 4 bases, with 12 bases sitting between them. The CDR3 reads CASSHSRGGETQYF. The CDR3 nucleotides read TGCGCCAGCAGCCATTCTCGGGGAGGAGAGACCCAGTACTTC.

The rearrangement joins TRBV9 to TRBJ2-3; 9 nucleotides match TRBD1. Unmatched junction bases numbered 6, after V lost 5 bases and J lost 5 bases. CDR1 is SGDLS, CDR2 YYNGEE, per germline. The CDR3 has 14 amino acids. The CDR3 protein is CASRRDRAGDTQYF. The CDR3 coding sequence is TGTGCCAGCAGAAGGGACAGGGCCGGAGATACGCAGTATTTT.

This CDR3 is CASSFDTEAFF. The CDR3 DNA sequence: TGTGCCAGCTCATTCGACACTGAAGCTTTCTTT. The V call is TRBV18, the J call TRBJ1-1; D unclear. This CDR3 is built from 11 residues. Trimming pared 5 bases from V and 3 bases from J, leaving 4 bases between. Germline V gene data show CDR1 as KGHSH and CDR2 as LQKENI.

The chain is built from TRBV11-2 and TRBJ2-5, with 9 bases fitting TRBD2. V was pared by 3 bases and J by 1 base, with 6 bases of the junction left unmatched. Germline V gene sequence: CDR1 SGHAT, CDR2 FQNNGV. The CDR3 has 16 amino acids. The CDR3 sequence: CASSLVELAGQETQYF. The CDR3 nucleotides are TGTGCCAGCAGCTTGGTCGAACTAGCGGGCCAAGAGACCCAGTACTTC.

The gene calls are TRBV2 and TRBJ1-5; D is perhaps TRBD1 (6 bases). The CDR3 length is 14 residues. Between the trimmed V and J ends, which lost 5 bases and 4 bases, there was a span of 12 bases. The germline V gene encodes CDR1 SNHLY and CDR2 FYNNEI. CDR3 in amino acids: CASSLRTENQPQHF. CDR3 DNA: TGTGCCAGCAGTCTTAGGACAGAAAATCAGCCCCAGCATTTT.

This sequence joins TRBV10-3 and TRBJ1-1; D may be TRBD1 (5 bases). CDR1 and CDR2 from the germline V gene are ENHRY and SYGVKD. V gave up 3 bases and J gave up 2 bases, with 10 bases separating them. The CDR3 runs to 14 residues. CDR3 coding DNA: TGTGCCATCAGTGATACAGGTGACAACACTGAAGCTTTCTTT. It codes for CAISDTGDNTEAFF.

The genes are TRBV24-1 and TRBJ2-7, with 7 bases that match TRBD1. This CDR3 region has 15 residues. Germline CDR1 reads KGHDR; CDR2 reads SFDVKD. J gave up 2 bases and V 4 bases, and 7 bases lay outside the gene matches. In DNA, the CDR3 is TGTGCCACCAGTGACTCTGGACAGGTAACCTACGAGCAGTACTTC. It specifies CATSDSGQVTYEQYF.

This clone was found once. The chain has TRBV9 and TRBJ1-1; no clear D. CDR1 and CDR2 (germline): SGDLS, YYNGEE. The CDR3 runs 14 residues. The V end lost 5 bases, the J end lost 3 bases, and 14 bases lay between the germline ends. CDR3 sequence: CASRSGREYTEAFF. The DNA for the CDR3 is TGTGCCAGCAGATCGGGCCGGGAATACACTGAAGCTTTCTTT. Based on the CDR3 plus reference TRBV9 and TRBJ1-1, the full variable domain is DSGVTQTPKHLITATGQRVTLRCSPRSGDLSVYWYQQSLDQGLQFLIQYYNGEERAKGNILERFSAQQFPDLHSELNLSSLELGDSALYFCASRSGREYTEAFFGQGTRLTVV.

The table lists this clone with a count of one. V usage is TRBV28 and J usage is TRBJ1-4, with D hard to call. The CDR3 has 16 amino acids. Trimming removed 2 bases at V and 4 bases at J, with 14 bases between. Germline CDR1 MDHEN, CDR2 SYDVKM. The CDR3 region has the DNA TGTGCCAGCAGTTTAGGGTCGGGGTCCCTTAATGAAAAACTGTTTTTT. Protein product: CASSLGSGSLNEKLFF.

V usage is TRBV7-8 and J usage is TRBJ2-5; D gene unclear. Germline values: CDR1 SGHVS, CDR2 FQNEAQ. The CDR3 loop spans 13 amino acids. Trimming removed 7 bases from V and 4 bases from J, with 13 bases in between. The CDR3 sequence is CASIRGMAETQYF. The CDR3 nucleotides read TGTGCCAGCATCCGAGGTATGGCAGAGACCCAGTACTTC.

The V call is TRBV28, the J call TRBJ1-3; D may be TRBD1 (6 bases). The CDR3 runs to 14 residues. Trimming shortened V by 3 bases and J by 3 bases, and 9 bases separated the two germline ends. Germline loops: CDR1 MDHEN, CDR2 SYDVKM. CDR3 sequence: CASSLSRGGNTIYF. In DNA, the CDR3 is TGTGCCAGCAGTTTGTCCAGGGGTGGAAACACCATATATTTT.

The chain links TRBV15 to TRBJ2-5; D might be TRBD1 (5 bases). The germline CDR1 and CDR2 sequences are LNHNV and YYDKDF (reference sequence). The length of the CDR3 is 15 residues. Between the trimmed V and J ends, which lost 5 bases and 0 bases, there was a span of 13 bases. DNA for the CDR3: TGTGCCACCAGCGACTCAAGGGGTAACCAAGAGACCCAGTACTTC. As protein: CATSDSRGNQETQYF.

The chain is built from TRBV7-2 and TRBJ1-2; tentative D call: TRBD1 (5 bases). This CDR3 contains 15 residues. Germline values: CDR1 SGHTA, CDR2 FQGNSA. With 2 bases removed from V and 0 bases from J, the gap between germline ends came to 10 bases. CDR3 sequence reads: CASSLSGGSNYGYTF. For the CDR3, the DNA is TGTGCCAGCAGCTTAAGCGGGGGGTCTAACTATGGCTACACCTTC.

The rearrangement uses TRBV7-9 and TRBJ1-1; D ambiguous. CDR3 length: 15 amino acids. The V end was cut by 3 bases, the J end by 10 bases, with 21 bases between. Germline V lookup: CDR1 SEHNR, CDR2 FQNEAQ (reference sequence). CDR3 DNA sequence: TGTGCCAGCAGCTTGCTCCGGGGAGGTATCGTTGTAGCTTTCTTT. This codes for CASSLLRGGIVVAFF. Combining the CDR3 with reference TRBV7-9 and TRBJ1-1 gives the whole variable domain DTGVSQNPRHKITKRGQNVTFRCDPISEHNRLYWYRQTLGQGPEFLTYFQNEAQLEKSRLLSDRFSAERPKGSFSTLEIQRTEQGDSAMYLCASSLLRGGIVVAFFGQGTRLTVV.

The genes are TRBV6-5 and TRBJ1-1; 7 bases are shared with TRBD1. The CDR3 spans 14 residues. The trim removed 5 bases at V and 4 bases at J, leaving 7 bases unmatched. Germline V CDR1 and CDR2: MNHEY, SVGAGI. The CDR3 is CASSPQTGITEAFF. CDR3 coding DNA: TGTGCCAGCAGTCCGCAGACAGGGATCACTGAAGCTTTCTTT.

The gene calls are TRBV27 and TRBJ2-1, with TRBD2 matching over 7 bases. V was clipped by 2 bases and J by 7 bases; unmatched bases: 8. Germline V gene lookup returns CDR1 MNHEY and CDR2 SMNVEV (reference sequence). The CDR3 length is 15 residues. The CDR3 loop reads CASSLAGVGRNEQFF. The CDR3 DNA sequence: TGTGCCAGCAGTTTAGCGGGAGTGGGTAGGAATGAGCAGTTCTTC.

In the case of this clone: Other DNA sequences in this specimen translate into the identical CDR3. The CDR3 sequence is CASSYSRGNQPQHF. CDR3 sequence (DNA): TGTGCCAGCAGTTACTCCAGGGGTAATCAGCCCCAGCATTTT. This chain joins TRBV6-5 and TRBJ1-5; a possible D gene is TRBD1 (6 bases). Between the trimmed V and J ends, which lost 0 bases and 4 bases, there was a span of 7 bases. The CDR3 covers 14 residues. Germline CDR1 is MNHEY and CDR2 is SVGAGI.

V and J are TRBV5-1 and TRBJ2-5, with D perhaps matching TRBD1 (6 bases). CDR1 SGHRS and CDR2 YFSETQ come from the germline V gene. Deletions cut 4 bases from V and 6 bases from J, with 16 bases between. This CDR3 has 14 residues. The CDR3 region is CASSTIRGKKTQYF. The CDR3 DNA reads as TGCGCCAGCAGCACCATCAGGGGCAAGAAGACCCAGTACTTC.

The chain couples TRBV19 to TRBJ1-5; no clear D gene. In germline, CDR1 is LNHDA, CDR2 SQIVND (reference sequence). This CDR3 has 12 amino acids. V shed 7 bases and J shed 7 bases, with 11 bases lying between them. The CDR3: CASNPGEQPQHF. The CDR3, as DNA: TGTGCCAGTAATCCCGGGGAACAGCCCCAGCATTTT.